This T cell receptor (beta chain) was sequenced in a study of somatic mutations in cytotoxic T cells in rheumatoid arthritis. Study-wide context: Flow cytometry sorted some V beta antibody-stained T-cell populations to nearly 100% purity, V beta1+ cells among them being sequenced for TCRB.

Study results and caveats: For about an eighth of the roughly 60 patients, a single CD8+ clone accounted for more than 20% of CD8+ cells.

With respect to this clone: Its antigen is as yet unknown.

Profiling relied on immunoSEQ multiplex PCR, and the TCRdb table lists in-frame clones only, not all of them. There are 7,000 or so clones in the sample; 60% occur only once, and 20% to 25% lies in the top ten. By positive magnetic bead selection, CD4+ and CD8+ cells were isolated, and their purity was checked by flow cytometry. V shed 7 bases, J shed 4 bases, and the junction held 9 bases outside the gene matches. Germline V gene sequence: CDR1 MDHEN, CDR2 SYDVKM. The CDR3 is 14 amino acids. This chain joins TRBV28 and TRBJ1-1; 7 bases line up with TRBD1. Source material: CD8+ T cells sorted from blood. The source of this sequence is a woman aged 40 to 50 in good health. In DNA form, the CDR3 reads TGTGCCAGCACCCCAGACAGGGATGCCACTGAAGCTTTCTTT. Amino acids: CASTPDRDATEAFF. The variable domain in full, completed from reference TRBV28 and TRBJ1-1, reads DVKVTQSSRYLVKRTGEKVFLECVQDMDHENMFWYRQDPGLGLRLIYFSYDVKMKEKGDIPEGYSVSREKKERFSLILESASTNQTSMYLCASTPDRDATEAFFGQGTRLTVV.